Given below is one T cell receptor beta chain in context. What it recognizes is unknown. The sample is drawn from a study of blood T cells in healthy people across ages. A J-beta primer mix and a sample-barcoded 5' primer were used in a second PCR of about 7 to 12 cycles. Each cDNA molecule, via a template-switch adaptor with 12 random nucleotides, was tagged. TCRdb re-analysed the 5' RACE reads in MiXCR, keeping a single row per CDR3 protein. The sample lists some 920,000 distinct CDR3 sequences; just over 50% were seen once. Points from the study as a whole: PBMC samples, being unsorted, prevented any conclusive comparison of naive and antigen-experienced cells.

The sequence was collected from a woman in her sixties or seventies in good health. The sample was blood.

The CDR3 region is CASSQGDLGNNSPLHF. As DNA, the CDR3 is TGCGCCAGCAGCCAGGGGGACCTCGGAAATAATTCACCCCTCCACTTT. V is TRBV4-1 and J is TRBJ1-6, with D tentatively TRBD1 (5 bases). The CDR3 spans 16 residues. The ends were cut back, 3 bases at V and 5 bases at J, with 14 bases in the middle. Germline CDR1 and CDR2: MGHRA and YSYEKL.